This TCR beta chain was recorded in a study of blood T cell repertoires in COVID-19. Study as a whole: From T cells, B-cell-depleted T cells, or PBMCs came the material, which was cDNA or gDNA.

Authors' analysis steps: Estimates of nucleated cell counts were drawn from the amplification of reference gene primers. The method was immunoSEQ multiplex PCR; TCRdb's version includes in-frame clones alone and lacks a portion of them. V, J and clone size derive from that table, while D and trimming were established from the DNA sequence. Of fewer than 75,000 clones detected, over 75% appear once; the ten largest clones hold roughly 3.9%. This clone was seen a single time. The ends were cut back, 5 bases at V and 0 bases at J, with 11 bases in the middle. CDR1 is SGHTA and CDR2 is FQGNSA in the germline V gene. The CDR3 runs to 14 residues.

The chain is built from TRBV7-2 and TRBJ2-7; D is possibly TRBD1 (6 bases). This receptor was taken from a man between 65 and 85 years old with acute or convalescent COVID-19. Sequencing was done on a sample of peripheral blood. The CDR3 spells CASSRTTGSYEQYF. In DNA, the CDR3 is TGTGCCAGCAGCCGCACGACAGGCTCCTACGAGCAGTACTTC.